A selection of T cell receptor beta chains follows, all from one sample in a study of shared clonotypes between healthy human individuals. Clones were sequenced by immunoSEQ multiplex PCR, and TCRdb holds only the in-frame ones, with some missing. The sample shows about 530,000 clones, 60% to 80% of them seen only once. The material sequenced was PBMCs. These receptors were obtained from a woman aged 40 to 55 in good health. Some clones in this sample may be carry-over from other donors' samples. CDR3s include the opening cysteine and the closing phenylalanine or tryptophan. A D gene is named only where the DNA matches it firmly. Not every row has a clone size; where given, it reads once, few, many or a size class.

cdr3_length j_call v_call d_call clone_size cdr3_aa cdr3_nt
15 TRBJ2-5 TRBV5-1 . . CASSLGTSKKETQYF TGCGCCAGCAGCTTGGGGACTTCTAAGAAAGAGACCCAGTACTTC
14 TRBJ2-1 TRBV10-1 . . CASSGSADYNEQFF TGCGCCAGCAGTGGTAGTGCGGACTACAATGAGCAGTTCTTC
17 TRBJ2-3 TRBV27 TRBD2 once CASSLSGLAGGSWTQYF TGTGCCAGCAGTTTATCGGGACTAGCGGGAGGCTCCTGGACGCAGTATTTT
15 TRBJ2-5 TRBV11-2 TRBD1 once CASSLVLGQGETQYF TGTGCCAGCAGCTTAGTTCTGGGACAGGGAGAGACCCAGTACTTC
16 TRBJ1-4 TRBV18 . . CASSLQTYATNEKLFF TGTGCCAGCTCACTTCAGACGTACGCAACTAATGAAAAACTGTTTTTT
13 TRBJ2-5 TRBV7-9 TRBD1 . CASTLTGGSTQYF TGTGCCAGCACCTTGACAGGGGGATCGACCCAGTACTTC
16 TRBJ2-7 TRBV18 TRBD2 . CASSEGLAELSYEQYF TGTGCCAGCTCAGAAGGACTAGCGGAGCTTTCCTACGAGCAGTACTTC
15 TRBJ2-7 TRBV28 TRBD2 . CASSPGGSSPREQYF TGTGCCAGCAGCCCGGGGGGGAGCTCTCCTAGAGAGCAGTACTTC
13 TRBJ2-7 TRBV18 . . CASSPISSDEQYF TGTGCCAGCTCACCGATCTCATCGGACGAGCAGTACTTC
14 TRBJ2-5 TRBV7-6 TRBD2 few CASSSGLAGETQYF TGTGCCAGCAGCTCCGGACTAGCGGGAGAGACCCAGTACTTC
15 TRBJ1-3 TRBV7-8 TRBD1 . CASSLRTGPTNTIYF TGTGCCAGCAGCCTGAGGACAGGGCCAACAAACACCATATATTTT
13 TRBJ1-1 TRBV5-1 . . CASSPTTDTEAFF TGCGCCAGCAGCCCTACAACTGACACTGAAGCTTTCTTT
15 TRBJ2-7 TRBV27 TRBD2 few CASSLSFGLEYEQYF TGTGCCAGCAGTTTATCCTTTGGACTAGAGTACGAGCAGTACTTC
13 TRBJ1-1 TRBV28 . . CASRPDMNTEAFF TGTGCCAGCAGGCCCGACATGAACACTGAAGCTTTCTTT
18 TRBJ2-1 TRBV10-1 TRBD2 . CASSEEGLAGGSGNEQFF TGCGCCAGCAGTGAGGAGGGCCTAGCGGGAGGGTCGGGCAATGAGCAGTTCTTC
15 TRBJ1-2 TRBV28 TRBD1 few CASSKQGAYGGGYTF TGTGCCAGCAGTAAACAGGGGGCGTACGGAGGTGGCTACACCTTC
15 TRBJ2-1 TRBV7-3 . . CASSLTNSGGNEQFF TGTGCCAGCAGCTTAACCAATTCCGGGGGCAATGAGCAGTTCTTC
14 TRBJ2-7 TRBV7-3 . . CASSLAGTVYEQYF TGTGCCAGCAGCCTCGCAGGGACCGTTTACGAGCAGTACTTC
11 TRBJ2-3 TRBV2 . . CASTYTDTQYF TGTGCCAGCACATACACAGATACGCAGTATTTT
12 TRBJ2-7 TRBV6-5 TRBD1 . CASRGQGFEQYF TGTGCCAGCAGGGGACAGGGGTTCGAGCAGTACTTC
13 TRBJ1-3 TRBV19 . . CASAGESGNTIYF TGTGCCAGTGCAGGGGAATCTGGAAACACCATATATTTT
14 TRBJ2-3 TRBV28 . . CASSLSGSTDTQYF TGTGCCAGCAGTTTATCAGGTAGCACAGATACGCAGTATTTT
16 TRBJ1-1 TRBV5-6 . . CASSLVVAGRDTEAFF TGTGCCAGCAGCTTGGTTGTGGCAGGGAGAGACACTGAAGCTTTCTTT
14 TRBJ1-5 TRBV25-1 . few CASSWGQSNQPQHF TGTGCCAGCAGTTGGGGACAAAGCAATCAGCCCCAGCATTTT
15 TRBJ2-7 TRBV14 TRBD1 once CASSQTQGASYEQYF TGTGCCAGCAGCCAAACACAGGGGGCCTCGTACGAGCAGTACTTC
13 TRBJ1-1 TRBV19 TRBD1 . CASKGQGRTEAFF TGTGCCAGTAAGGGACAGGGGAGGACTGAAGCTTTCTTT
16 TRBJ1-3 TRBV18 . . CASSPGGRSSGNTIYF TGTGCCAGCTCACCAGGGGGCAGAAGCTCTGGAAACACCATATATTTT
14 TRBJ2-7 TRBV7-2 . . CASSLEGTYYEQYF TGTGCCAGCAGCTTGGAGGGGACCTACTACGAGCAGTACTTC
14 TRBJ2-5 TRBV18 . . CASSPGIASETQYF TGTGCCAGCTCACCGGGGATAGCATCGGAGACCCAGTACTTC
17 TRBJ2-2 TRBV7-6 . once CASSLDRAVMNTGELFF TGTGCCAGCAGCTTAGACCGGGCGGTCATGAACACCGGGGAGCTGTTTTTT
11 TRBJ2-1 TRBV20-1 . . CSVPGWNEQFF TGCAGTGTCCCGGGTTGGAATGAGCAGTTCTTC
13 TRBJ1-2 TRBV2 . . CASKIDRSNGYTF TGTGCCAGCAAGATTGACAGGTCCAATGGCTACACCTTC